These 32 T cell receptor beta chains came from one sample sequenced in a study of cytomegalovirus exposure and HLA in healthy donors. TCRdb keeps only in-frame clones here, not all; method: immunoSEQ multiplex PCR. Of approximately 130,000 clones listed, over 65% are singletons. Sequenced: PBMCs. The receptor set was obtained from a woman younger than 45 in good health and CMV-seronegative.

In its sample, this clone was seen once. CDR3 sequence: CASSSLDGELPQHF. CDR3 in DNA: TGTGCCAGCAGTTCCCTGGACGGGGAGTTGCCCCAGCATTTT. The chain couples TRBV6-6 to TRBJ1-5, with no clear D. Trimming took 4 bases from V and 9 from J, leaving 16 bases between them. This CDR3 spans 14 amino acids. In germline, CDR1 is MNHNY, CDR2 SVGAGI (reference sequence).

This sequence joins TRBV5-6 and TRBJ1-1; TRBD1 is a possible D gene (5 bases). Germline lookup yields CDR1 SGHDT and CDR2 YYEEEE. The CDR3 has 14 amino acids. Trimming took off 1 base at V and 4 bases at J, with 11 bases between the two ends. The CDR3 coding sequence is TGTGCCAGCAGCTTGTCCAGGGTGTTCACTGAAGCTTTCTTT. Translation gives CASSLSRVFTEAFF.

The V call is TRBV13, the J call TRBJ2-7; 12 bases map to TRBD2. Germline assignment: CDR1 PRHDT and CDR2 FYEKMQ (reference sequence). V trimming: 5 bases; J trimming: 0 bases; junction bases outside the gene matches: 8. There are 17 residues in the CDR3. The CDR3 sequence is CASSPRTSGDLSYEQYF. CDR3 nucleotides: TGTGCCAGCAGCCCGAGGACTAGCGGGGATCTCTCCTACGAGCAGTACTTC.

V is TRBV15 and J is TRBJ2-5, with 7 bases that match TRBD2. Looked up from germline, CDR1 is LNHNV and CDR2 is YYDKDF (reference sequence). V lost 0 bases to trimming and J lost 2 bases; unmatched junction nucleotides: 3. The CDR3 extends over 15 amino acids. CDR3 protein: CATSRDRGGQETQYF. In DNA form, the CDR3 reads TGTGCCACCAGCAGAGATCGCGGGGGACAAGAGACCCAGTACTTC. Combining the CDR3 with reference TRBV15 and TRBJ2-5 gives the whole variable domain DAMVIQNPRYQVTQFGKPVTLSCSQTLNHNVMYWYQQKSSQAPKLLFHYYDKDFNNEADTPDNFQSRRPNTSFCFLDIRSPGLGDTAMYLCATSRDRGGQETQYFGPGTRLLVL.

The rearrangement links TRBV10-2 to TRBJ1-5; 7 positions agree with TRBD1. In germline, CDR1 is WSHSY, CDR2 SAAADI. The CDR3 totals 13 residues. The junction had 5 bases not matched to a gene; V was cut back by 7 bases and J by 5 bases. CDR3 residues: CASTDREDQPQHF. The CDR3 nucleotides read TGCGCCAGCACCGACAGGGAGGATCAGCCCCAGCATTTT.

J is TRBJ2-7 and V is TRBV7-2; a weak D match, TRBD1 (6 bases). The CDR3 contains 15 residues. CDR1 is SGHTA and CDR2 is FQGNSA in the germline V gene. V was clipped by 3 bases and J by 3 bases, with 15 bases between them. The CDR3 bases are TGTGCCAGCAGCTTGGCCGGGACACAGAACTACGAGCAGTACTTC. It yields the protein CASSLAGTQNYEQYF.

The chain employs TRBV27 and TRBJ1-1; D perhaps matches TRBD1 (6 bases). This CDR3 is built from 14 residues. With 3 bases removed from V and 4 bases from J, the gap between germline ends came to 12 bases. Per germline, CDR1 MNHEY and CDR2 SMNVEV (reference sequence). The CDR3 loop reads CASSLDRGGTEAFF. CDR3 nucleotides: TGTGCCAGCAGTTTGGACAGAGGGGGCACTGAAGCTTTCTTT.

This clone has only a few counts. V and J are TRBV5-5 and TRBJ1-5, with 10 positions matching TRBD1. This CDR3 is 16 amino acids long. V gave up 4 bases and J gave up 7 bases; unmatched junction bases: 11. CDR1 and CDR2 (germline): SGHKS, YYEKEE (reference sequence). This chain's CDR3 is CASSKTGTGVWQPQHF. As DNA, the CDR3 is TGTGCCAGCAGCAAAACCGGGACAGGGGTTTGGCAGCCCCAGCATTTT.

The genes are TRBV5-6 and TRBJ1-4; D not certain. This CDR3 has 15 residues. Looked up from germline, CDR1 is SGHDT and CDR2 is YYEEEE. The V end lost 0 bases, the J end lost 1 base, and 7 bases lay between the germline ends. Written as DNA, the CDR3 is TGTGCCAGCAGCTTGGGGCATTTAACTAATGAAAAACTGTTTTTT. It translates to CASSLGHLTNEKLFF.

In this sample, this clone turned up once. The chain employs TRBV9 and TRBJ1-1; the match to TRBD1 covers 9 bases. J gave up 4 bases and V 4 bases, and 2 bases lay outside the gene matches. CDR1 is SGDLS and CDR2 is YYNGEE in the germline V gene. This CDR3 spans 13 amino acids. The CDR3 is CASSPTGGTEAFF. CDR3 coding DNA: TGTGCCAGCAGCCCGACAGGGGGCACTGAAGCTTTCTTT.

This sequence joins TRBV5-1 and TRBJ2-2; unclear D gene. The V end lost 1 base, the J end lost 6 bases, and 4 bases lay between the germline ends. The CDR3 covers 12 residues. Germline V gene data show CDR1 as SGHRS and CDR2 as YFSETQ. CDR3 nucleotides: TGCGCCAGCAGCTTGCGTCCCGGGGAGCTGTTTTTT. Protein product: CASSLRPGELFF. The variable domain in full, with the rest retrieved from reference TRBV5-1 and TRBJ2-2, is KAGVTQTPRYLIKTRGQQVTLSCSPISGHRSVSWYQQTPGQGLQFLFEYFSETQRNKGNFPGRFSGRQFSNSRSEMNVSTLELGDSALYLCASSLRPGELFFGEGSRLTVL.

The V call is TRBV4-3, the J call TRBJ1-1; D remains ambiguous. Germline-derived CDR1 and CDR2 are LGHNA and YSLEER. This CDR3 has 12 amino acids. Trimming removed 4 bases at V and 4 bases at J, with 7 bases between. DNA for the CDR3: TGCGCCAGCAGCCTACGCGGCACTGAAGCTTTCTTT. It specifies CASSLRGTEAFF.

This chain's CDR3 is CASRHPDGGTTINNEQFF. The CDR3, as DNA: TGTGCCAGCAGACACCCTGACGGAGGCACTACAATCAACAATGAGCAGTTCTTC. The rearrangement joins TRBV11-2 to TRBJ2-1; D may be TRBD2 (5 bases). Trimming took 6 bases from V and 5 from J, leaving 26 bases between them. This CDR3 is 18 amino acids long. Germline loops: CDR1 SGHAT, CDR2 FQNNGV.

CDR3 residues: CASSSGTVLPEQYF. DNA for the CDR3: TGTGCCAGCAGTTCCGGGACAGTATTACCAGAGCAGTACTTC. V usage is TRBV6-6 and J usage is TRBJ2-7; the match to TRBD1 covers 7 bases. The V gene's germline CDR1 is MNHNY and CDR2 SVGAGI (reference sequence). This CDR3 comprises 14 residues. J was trimmed by 7 bases and V by 4 bases; bases with no gene match: 10.

The gene calls are TRBV7-8 and TRBJ1-2, with D hard to call. Trimming cost V 2 bases and J 1 base, with 8 bases left between them. This CDR3 contains 14 residues. Germline loops: CDR1 SGHVS, CDR2 FQNEAQ. In DNA, the CDR3 is TGTGCCAGCAGCTTAACCGTCAGTAACTATGGCTACACCTTC. Its protein is CASSLTVSNYGYTF.

This chain joins TRBV19 and TRBJ2-7; TRBD1 aligns across 7 bases. Germline CDR1 LNHDA, CDR2 SQIVND (reference sequence). J was trimmed by 4 bases and V by 4 bases; bases with no gene match: 4. The CDR3 has 13 amino acids. CDR3 sequence: CASSRGQKYEQYF. The CDR3 DNA sequence: TGTGCCAGTAGTAGGGGACAGAAATACGAGCAGTACTTC.

Concerning this clone itself: The sample has other DNA sequences that encode this CDR3 too. This chain links TRBV6-1 with TRBJ1-6; tentative D call: TRBD1 (5 bases). Trimming left V 3 bases short and J 0 bases short, with 9 bases between. Germline V gene sequence: CDR1 MNHNS, CDR2 SASEGT. This CDR3 has 16 amino acids. CDR3 DNA sequence: TGTGCCAGCAGTGAGGGGGGAAGCTCCTATAATTCACCCCTCCACTTT. This translates into CASSEGGSSYNSPLHF.

The chain combines TRBV6-6 with TRBJ1-1; no clear D gene. Germline lookup yields CDR1 MNHNY and CDR2 SVGAGI (reference sequence). V shed 6 bases and J shed 1 base, with 12 bases lying between them. The CDR3 has 14 amino acids. CDR3 in amino acids: CASSQEGENTEAFF. CDR3 nucleotide sequence: TGTGCCAGCAGCCAAGAGGGCGAGAACACTGAAGCTTTCTTT.

This chain joins TRBV5-1 and TRBJ2-2, with 9 bases aligning to TRBD1. V lost 2 bases to trimming and J lost 2 bases; unmatched junction nucleotides: 7. This CDR3 is built from 17 residues. Germline-derived CDR1 and CDR2 are SGHRS and YFSETQ. CDR3 amino acids: CASSLIGQGPNTGELFF. The DNA of the CDR3 is TGCGCCAGCAGCTTAATCGGACAGGGGCCCAACACCGGGGAGCTGTTTTTT.

V usage is TRBV25-1 and J usage is TRBJ1-6, with no clear D. Germline CDR1 MGHDK, CDR2 SYGVNS. The CDR3 extends over 12 amino acids. Trimming removed 5 bases from V and 12 bases from J, with 11 bases in between. CDR3 loop: CASSYDIRPLHF. CDR3 coding DNA: TGTGCCAGCAGTTACGACATCAGACCCCTCCACTTT.

The chain employs TRBV11-2 and TRBJ2-1; maybe TRBD2 (5 bases). The V end was cut by 5 bases, the J end by 6 bases, with 14 bases between. CDR1 SGHAT and CDR2 FQNNGV come from the germline V gene. The CDR3 runs 14 residues. The CDR3 DNA follows: TGTGCCAGCAGCCCTAGCTTCCGGCGCAATGAGCAGTTCTTC. It translates to CASSPSFRRNEQFF.

The V and J genes are TRBV30 and TRBJ2-7; 7 bases match TRBD1. The CDR3 is 15 residues long. V shed 0 bases and J 0 bases; nucleotides not matched to a gene: 5. Germline loops: CDR1 GTSNPN, CDR2 SVGIG (reference sequence). Written as DNA, the CDR3 is TGTGCCTGGAGTGTGGGGACAGCGAGCTCCTACGAGCAGTACTTC. It is translated as CAWSVGTASSYEQYF.

This rearrangement joins TRBV25-1 to TRBJ2-5, with 12 bases lining up with TRBD1. Trimming at V came to 5 bases and at J to 1 base, leaving 8 bases not matched to a gene. The CDR3 runs to 17 residues. The germline V gene encodes CDR1 MGHDK and CDR2 SYGVNS. The CDR3 DNA is TGTGCCAGCAGTATACCCCGGGACAGGGGGCTCCAAGAGACCCAGTACTTC. Its translation is CASSIPRDRGLQETQYF.

The chain combines TRBV6-5 with TRBJ1-2, with D tentatively TRBD1 (6 bases). The CDR3 covers 16 residues. V was trimmed by 2 bases and J by 4 bases, leaving 17 bases between them. Germline loops: CDR1 MNHEY, CDR2 SVGAGI. The CDR3 loop reads CASSYRPGEVSYGYTF. The CDR3, as DNA: TGTGCCAGCAGTTACAGGCCAGGGGAAGTTTCCTATGGCTACACCTTC.

The chain's CDR3 is CASSLASGGATGELFF. DNA of the CDR3: TGCGCCAGCAGCTTGGCTAGCGGGGGGGCGACCGGGGAGCTGTTTTTT. This chain connects TRBV5-1 to TRBJ2-2; TRBD2 matches 12 bases. V gave up 0 bases and J gave up 5 bases; unmatched junction bases: 2. Germline V gene lookup returns CDR1 SGHRS and CDR2 YFSETQ. CDR3 size: 16 residues.

CDR3: CASFPGTYNEQFF. CDR3 coding DNA: TGTGCCAGCTTCCCAGGGACCTACAATGAGCAGTTCTTC. The genes are TRBV2 and TRBJ2-1, with D perhaps matching TRBD1 (5 bases). This CDR3 contains 13 residues. V gave up 8 bases and J gave up 2 bases, with 10 bases separating them. Germline V gene data show CDR1 as SNHLY and CDR2 as FYNNEI.

This chain connects TRBV11-2 to TRBJ2-1; 14 nucleotides line up with TRBD2. After removal of 5 bases from V and 5 bases from J, the junction contained 5 bases not matched to a gene. Germline CDR1 SGHAT, CDR2 FQNNGV. The CDR3 runs to 16 residues. CDR3 region: CASSGLAGGRHNEQFF. As DNA, the CDR3 is TGTGCCAGCAGCGGACTAGCGGGGGGCCGCCACAATGAGCAGTTCTTC.

V is TRBV19 and J is TRBJ1-5, with 7 nucleotides matching TRBD1. The CDR3 covers 13 residues. Per the germline V gene, CDR1 is LNHDA and CDR2 is SQIVND (reference sequence). V shed 8 bases, J shed 4 bases, and the junction held 5 bases outside the gene matches. The CDR3 spells CASRRDSNQPQHF. CDR3 DNA: TGTGCCAGTCGCCGGGACAGTAATCAGCCCCAGCATTTT.

The CDR3 nucleotides read TGTGCCAGTAGAAGGGGGCCCGGGACAGCGGAGACCCAGTACTTC. Amino acid sequence: CASRRGPGTAETQYF. V usage is TRBV19 and J usage is TRBJ2-5, with 7 bases identical to TRBD1. Germline lookup yields CDR1 LNHDA and CDR2 SQIVND (reference sequence). The CDR3 covers 15 residues. With V trimmed by 6 bases and J by 5 bases, 12 bases remained unmatched.

The chain joins TRBV5-1 to TRBJ1-1; D is ambiguous. This CDR3 spans 13 amino acids. Trimming removed 7 bases at V and 2 bases at J, with 12 bases between. The germline V gene has CDR1 SGHRS and CDR2 YFSETQ. The CDR3 reads CASHGGRNTEAFF. The DNA of the CDR3 is TGCGCCAGCCACGGCGGCAGAAACACTGAAGCTTTCTTT.

This rearrangement joins TRBV7-6 to TRBJ1-1; 9 positions match TRBD1. The CDR3 is 15 residues long. Germline CDR1 is SGHVS and CDR2 is FNYEAQ. The junction had 12 bases not matched to a gene; V was cut back by 5 bases and J by 8 bases. This CDR3 reads CASSPGGQGGMEAFF. The CDR3 DNA sequence: TGTGCCAGCAGCCCAGGGGGACAGGGCGGGATGGAAGCTTTCTTT.

The chain couples TRBV6-5 to TRBJ1-6; D not resolved. The germline gives CDR1 MNHEY, CDR2 SVGAGI. V gave up 0 bases and J gave up 10 bases, with 13 bases separating them. CDR3 length: 15 residues. The CDR3 bases are TGTGCCAGCAGTTACTCGGAGGGAGAAAGCTCACCCCTCCACTTT. Its protein is CASSYSEGESSPLHF.